These T cell receptor beta chains were read from a single sample in a study of Graves' ophthalmopathy and Graves' hyperthyroidism. Each CDR3 protein gets one entry after TCRdb re-called the multiplex PCR reads with MiXCR. This table holds hundreds of thousands of distinct CDR3 sequences, about 40% found once. Sequencing was carried out using peripheral blood. These TCRs come from an adult man with Graves' ophthalmopathy. Each CDR3 is given with its conserved first and last residue. D genes are given only for firm matches. Size is stated for part of the rows, as once, few or many counts, or as a class when the clone is expanded.

>TRBV12-5|TRBJ1-1|.|many
CASGLNTEAFF
TGTGCCAGCGGGTTAAACACTGAAGCTTTCTTT
>TRBV20-1|TRBJ2-5|.|many
CSAAGTSDETQYF
TGCAGTGCTGCCGGGACATCTGACGAGACCCAGTACTTC
>TRBV12-5|TRBJ1-3|.|.
CASGLRLQGRDTIYF
TGTGCTAGTGGTTTGAGACTCCAGGGCAGGGACACCATATATTTT
>TRBV20-1|TRBJ1-2|.|.
CSARARGIPPTGGYTF
TGCAGTGCTAGAGCTCGAGGAATACCCCCGACGGGTGGCTACACCTTC
>TRBV19|TRBJ1-3|.|many
CASSTGSSGNTIYF
TGTGCCAGTAGTACAGGGAGCTCTGGAAACACCATATATTTT
>TRBV2|TRBJ1-6|.|many
CASTRGTRDNSPLHF
TGTGCCAGCACCAGAGGGACAAGAGATAATTCACCCCTCCACTTT
>TRBV10-3|TRBJ2-7|.|many
CARLSPPGPTYEQYF
TGTGCCCGACTATCCCCCCCAGGGCCCACCTACGAGCAGTACTTC
>TRBV7-8|TRBJ2-7|.|.
CASSQDDSYYEQYF
TGTGCCAGCAGCCAAGATGACAGTTACTACGAGCAGTACTTC
>TRBV2|TRBJ1-2|.|.
CARDGNTGEHYGYTF
TGTGCCAGGGACGGCAACACCGGGGAGCACTATGGCTACACCTTC
>TRBV3-1|TRBJ2-5|.|many
CASSPAAQETQYF
TGTGCCAGCAGCCCGGCGGCACAAGAGACCCAGTACTTC
>TRBV20-1|TRBJ2-7|.|few
CSARFGAPPYEQYF
TGCAGTGCTAGATTCGGGGCACCCCCCTACGAGCAGTACTTC
>TRBV9|TRBJ1-5|.|.
CASSPTHPSNQPQHF
TGTGCCAGCTCACCAACCCACCCTAGCAATCAGCCCCAGCATTTT
>TRBV20-1|TRBJ1-2|.|many
CSALDRTLVGYTF
TGCAGTGCTCTAGACAGAACCTTGGTTGGCTACACCTTC
>TRBV10-3|TRBJ2-7|.|many
CAISAGFEQYF
TGTGCCATCAGTGCGGGGTTCGAGCAGTACTTC
>TRBV6-1|TRBJ1-5|.|.
CASSHGPQHF
TGTGCCAGCAGTCACGGGCCCCAGCATTTT
>TRBV4-3|TRBJ1-3|.|many
CASSQGTGSGNTIYF
TGCGCCAGCAGCCAAGGAACAGGATCCGGAAACACCATATATTTT
>TRBV2|TRBJ2-5|TRBD2|.
CASNLAGGYETQYF
TGTGCCAGCAATTTAGCGGGAGGTTATGAGACCCAGTACTTC
>TRBV5-4|TRBJ1-1|TRBD1|.
CASSLILDRDTEAFF
TGTGCCAGCAGCTTGATCCTGGACAGGGACACTGAAGCTTTCTTT